This T cell receptor beta chain is drawn from a study of cytomegalovirus exposure and HLA in healthy donors. Overall study: Approximately 81% of some 390 genotyped donors fell in the Caucasian-associated ancestry cluster.

A multiplex PCR was run with 60 Vbeta primers and 13 Jbeta primers. Using immunoSEQ multiplex PCR, the repertoire was profiled, and TCRdb retains in-frame clones only, with some absent. The data contain about 200,000 clones, 75% to 85% of them singletons. General observations from the study: For cytomegalovirus status, the classifier reportedly gave diagnoses with high specificity and sensitivity.

Concerning this clone: Its matching antigen is unknown.

The sequencing sample was made of PBMCs. The sequence was obtained from a woman aged 40 to 50 in good health and CMV-seronegative.

The CDR3 sequence: CASRTGTVFYEQYF. Here the CDR3 DNA reads TGTGCCAGCAGAACCGGGACAGTGTTCTACGAGCAGTACTTC. The chain couples TRBV6-1 to TRBJ2-7, with 7 bases fitting TRBD1. Germline loops: CDR1 MNHNS, CDR2 SASEGT. The V and J ends lost 6 bases and 3 bases, in that order; junction bases with no gene match: 8. CDR3 length: 14 amino acids.